Presented here are 31 T cell receptor beta chains from one specimen sequenced in a study of shared clonotypes between healthy human individuals. Repertoires were generated with immunoSEQ multiplex PCR, while TCRdb's copy carries only in-frame clones and drops some. Here the sample spans about 670,000 clones, around 72% being singletons. Sequencing input: memory CD4+ T cells sorted from blood. Stated subset: CD45RA-negative fraction. These receptors all come from a woman younger than 45 in good health.

This chain joins TRBV18 and TRBJ2-1; 13 bases map to TRBD2. V dropped 2 bases and J dropped 0; count of bases not matched to a gene: 1. Germline-derived CDR1 and CDR2 are KGHSH and LQKENI. There are 17 residues in the CDR3. CDR3 nucleotide sequence: TGTGCCAGCTCACCAAGGACTAGCGGGAGCTCCTACAATGAGCAGTTCTTC. It translates to CASSPRTSGSSYNEQFF.

V and J are TRBV10-2 and TRBJ1-2; tentative D call: TRBD1 (5 bases). Looked up from germline, CDR1 is WSHSY and CDR2 is SAAADI. Trimming removed 6 bases at V and 0 bases at J, with 11 bases between. The CDR3 totals 14 residues. The chain's CDR3 is CASSRTPTNYGYTF. The CDR3 region has the DNA TGCGCCAGCAGCCGGACACCCACTAACTATGGCTACACCTTC.

The chain recombines TRBV2 with TRBJ2-4; D may be TRBD2 (5 bases). CDR3 size: 16 residues. Trimming pared 6 bases from V and 2 bases from J, leaving 17 bases between. In germline, CDR1 is SNHLY, CDR2 FYNNEI. DNA for the CDR3: TGTGCCAGCAGGCCTCCCGGGGAACGAACCAAAAACATTCAGTACTTC. The encoded protein is CASRPPGERTKNIQYF.

The V and J genes are TRBV10-2 and TRBJ2-1; 9 bases map to TRBD1. Germline V gene lookup returns CDR1 WSHSY and CDR2 SAAADI. V lost 0 bases, J lost 7 bases, and 7 bases stayed unmatched. The CDR3 contains 16 residues. The DNA of the CDR3 is TGCGCCAGCAGTGAGTCGGGGGGACAGGGTAAGAATGAGCAGTTCTTC. It is translated as CASSESGGQGKNEQFF.

V gene TRBV10-3 combines with J gene TRBJ1-1, with 11 bases identical to TRBD1. CDR1 and CDR2 (germline): ENHRY, SYGVKD. This CDR3 is 20 amino acids long. V dropped 6 bases and J dropped 0; count of bases not matched to a gene: 18. The CDR3 nucleotides read TGTGCCATCAGCACATTTGCCCCGGGGACAGGGGGTAAGATGAACACTGAAGCTTTCTTT. It codes for CAISTFAPGTGGKMNTEAFF.

The chain employs TRBV5-1 and TRBJ2-3; no firm D call. Germline V gives CDR1 SGHRS, CDR2 YFSETQ. The CDR3 covers 15 residues. The ends were cut back, 3 bases at V and 3 bases at J, with 14 bases in the middle. The DNA of the CDR3 is TGCGCCAGCAGCTCAGAAATGACCGGGACAGATACGCAGTATTTT. Translating gives CASSSEMTGTDTQYF.

This chain uses TRBV4-1 with TRBJ2-1; 8 positions match TRBD2. J gave up 4 bases and V 6 bases, and 11 bases lay outside the gene matches. Germline V gene sequence: CDR1 MGHRA, CDR2 YSYEKL. This CDR3 spans 16 amino acids. The CDR3 here is CASRQAGGRRYNEQFF. For the CDR3, the DNA is TGCGCCAGCAGACAGGCTGGCGGGAGGAGGTACAATGAGCAGTTCTTC.

The chain is built from TRBV4-3 and TRBJ2-7, with D perhaps being TRBD1 or TRBD2 (5 bases each). CDR3 length: 15 residues. Deletions cut 5 bases from V and 6 bases from J, with 20 bases between. Germline-derived CDR1 and CDR2 are LGHNA and YSLEER. The DNA for the CDR3 is TGCGCCAGCAGCACAAGAGGGGCGGGCACTCTCGAGCAGTACTTC. This translates into CASSTRGAGTLEQYF.

The chain recombines TRBV5-4 with TRBJ2-7; TRBD1 matches at 8 bases. Germline loops: CDR1 SGHNT, CDR2 YYREEE (reference sequence). Unmatched junction bases numbered 5, after V lost 2 bases and J lost 1 base. CDR3 length: 15 residues. In DNA, the CDR3 is TGTGCCAGCAGCTTACCCGGGACAGGTTCCTACGAGCAGTACTTC. Encoded protein: CASSLPGTGSYEQYF.

The rearrangement links TRBV10-3 to TRBJ2-7; 7 bases map to TRBD1. The V and J ends lost 7 bases and 3 bases, in that order; junction bases with no gene match: 9. Germline CDR1 ENHRY, CDR2 SYGVKD. The CDR3 contains 14 residues. CDR3 coding DNA: TGTGCCATCAATGCCAACCGGGACAGCTACGAGCAGTACTTC. It specifies CAINANRDSYEQYF.

Remarks on this clone: This specimen includes other DNA sequences encoding the same CDR3. V is TRBV30 and J is TRBJ1-1, with D unclear. Germline V gene sequence: CDR1 GTSNPN, CDR2 SVGIG (reference sequence). V lost 1 base and J lost 2, with 8 bases in between. This CDR3 comprises 13 residues. CDR3 protein: CAWSEEGNTEAFF. The CDR3 DNA reads as TGTGCCTGGAGTGAAGAGGGCAACACTGAAGCTTTCTTT.

The chain carries TRBV11-3 and TRBJ2-7; 9 bases map to TRBD2. CDR3 size: 18 residues. The V segment lost 0 bases and the J segment 4 bases; nucleotides outside the gene matches: 13. The V gene's germline CDR1 is SGHNT and CDR2 YENEEA. CDR3 DNA: TGTGCCAGCAGCTTAGAGGGACTAGCCGAACTCAGGAGTTACGAGCAGTACTTC. The encoded protein is CASSLEGLAELRSYEQYF.

In this sample, this clone turned up a few times. The genes are TRBV28 and TRBJ1-5; 8 bases map to TRBD1. The V segment lost 6 bases and the J segment 5 bases; nucleotides outside the gene matches: 6. Per germline, CDR1 MDHEN and CDR2 SYDVKM. The CDR3 is 14 amino acids. CDR3 sequence: CASRPRGRDQPQHF. The CDR3 coding sequence is TGTGCCAGCAGACCCAGGGGGCGGGATCAGCCCCAGCATTTT.

In DNA, the CDR3 is TGTGCCAGCATGCCGGGACGGTTACTAGAAAAACTGTTTTTT. This encodes CASMPGRLLEKLFF. This rearrangement joins TRBV28 to TRBJ1-4, with a tentative D call TRBD1 (5 bases). Per the germline V gene, CDR1 is MDHEN and CDR2 is SYDVKM. With 7 bases removed from V and 8 bases from J, the gap between germline ends came to 17 bases. The CDR3 extends over 14 amino acids.

A few counts support this clone. This rearrangement joins TRBV5-1 to TRBJ2-7, with TRBD1 matching 10 bases. J was trimmed by 2 bases and V by 6 bases; bases with no gene match: 5. This CDR3 has 14 amino acids. Germline-derived CDR1 and CDR2 are SGHRS and YFSETQ. The chain's CDR3 is CASTKTGGPYEQYF. The CDR3 DNA reads as TGCGCCAGCACCAAGACAGGGGGCCCCTACGAGCAGTACTTC.

This clone was picked up a small number of times. CDR3 sequence: CASSIGQGPNYGYTF. The CDR3 DNA reads as TGTGCCAGCAGCATCGGACAGGGACCTAACTATGGCTACACCTTC. The chain links TRBV11-2 to TRBJ1-2; 8 positions agree with TRBD1. The CDR3 consists of 15 residues. Germline CDR1 SGHAT, CDR2 FQNNGV. Germline trimming cut 5 bases from V and 0 bases from J; bases unmatched to any gene: 5.

The chain employs TRBV19 and TRBJ2-2, with 9 bases matching TRBD1. Trimming cost V 6 bases and J 4 bases; bases outside gene matches: 6. The germline V gene has CDR1 LNHDA and CDR2 SQIVND (reference sequence). CDR3 size: 15 residues. The CDR3 loop reads CASSSGTGLTGELFF. CDR3 nucleotides: TGTGCCAGTAGCTCCGGGACAGGGCTCACCGGGGAGCTGTTTTTT. The complete variable domain, with remaining parts taken from reference TRBV19 and TRBJ2-2, reads DGGITQSPKYLFRKEGQNVTLSCEQNLNHDAMYWYRQDPGQGLRLIYYSQIVNDFQKGDIAEGYSVSREKKESFPLTVTSAQKNPTAFYLCASSSGTGLTGELFFGEGSRLTVL.

The chain recombines TRBV2 with TRBJ1-2; 8 nucleotides agree with TRBD1. The CDR3 has 15 amino acids. The junction had 10 bases not matched to a gene; V was cut back by 7 bases and J by 3 bases. Germline CDR1 is SNHLY and CDR2 is FYNNEI. The CDR3: CASKGQGISDYGYTF. The CDR3, as DNA: TGTGCCAGCAAAGGACAGGGTATTTCGGACTATGGCTACACCTTC.

The CDR3 here is CSVEESGRTQYF. As DNA, the CDR3 is TGCAGCGTTGAAGAGTCCGGGAGGACACAGTACTTC. V usage is TRBV29-1 and J usage is TRBJ2-7, with 7 nucleotides matching TRBD2. The CDR3 consists of 12 residues. V lost 0 bases to trimming and J lost 10 bases; unmatched junction nucleotides: 6. Germline V lookup: CDR1 SQVTM, CDR2 ANQGSEA.

The chain is built from TRBV30 and TRBJ2-1; 11 bases map to TRBD2. This CDR3 has 18 amino acids. Germline trimming cut 2 bases from V and 3 bases from J; bases unmatched to any gene: 12. The V gene's germline CDR1 is GTSNPN and CDR2 SVGIG (reference sequence). This CDR3 is CAWSTSMTSGAIYNEQFF. CDR3 nucleotides: TGTGCCTGGAGTACATCGATGACTAGCGGGGCTATCTACAATGAGCAGTTCTTC.

The gene calls are TRBV2 and TRBJ1-4; D perhaps matches TRBD1 (5 bases). This CDR3 contains 14 residues. Germline V gene data show CDR1 as SNHLY and CDR2 as FYNNEI. The germline V and J ends were trimmed by 7 bases and 5 bases, with 14 bases remaining between them. The CDR3 DNA sequence: TGTGCCAGCAACGCAGGGTTGGGAAATGAAAAACTGTTTTTT. This sequence encodes CASNAGLGNEKLFF.

This clone was detected only a few times. This chain joins TRBV10-3 and TRBJ2-3; unclear D gene. The CDR3 is made up of 12 amino acids. V lost 7 bases and J lost 2, with 7 bases in between. Germline CDR1 is ENHRY and CDR2 is SYGVKD. CDR3 coding DNA: TGTGCCATCACCGATAACACAGATACGCAGTATTTT. It specifies CAITDNTDTQYF.

This clone was observed a few times. The gene calls are TRBV5-1 and TRBJ2-3; no reliable D call. V lost 1 base to trimming and J lost 6 bases, with 9 bases between them. This CDR3 is 13 amino acids long. Per germline, CDR1 SGHRS and CDR2 YFSETQ. In DNA form, the CDR3 reads TGCGCCAGCAGCTTGCAGGTATCCGATACGCAGTATTTT. It encodes CASSLQVSDTQYF.

The chain employs TRBV7-9 and TRBJ2-2, with D possibly TRBD2 on 5 matching bases. The CDR3 sequence is 19 residues long. Trimming took 0 bases from V and 5 from J, leaving 22 bases between them. Germline lookup yields CDR1 SEHNR and CDR2 FQNEAQ (reference sequence). DNA for the CDR3: TGTGCCAGCAGCTTAGCGGTTCTAGCTCTAAGTGTGTATACCGGGGAGCTGTTTTTT. Translating gives CASSLAVLALSVYTGELFF. Drawing the rest from reference TRBV7-9 and TRBJ2-2, the complete variable domain is DTGVSQNPRHKITKRGQNVTFRCDPISEHNRLYWYRQTLGQGPEFLTYFQNEAQLEKSRLLSDRFSAERPKGSFSTLEIQRTEQGDSAMYLCASSLAVLALSVYTGELFFGEGSRLTVL.

The V call is TRBV7-2, the J call TRBJ2-2, with 10 nucleotides matching TRBD2. The CDR3 has 16 amino acids. Losses at the gene ends were 5 bases for V and 5 bases for J; bases not matched to a gene: 8. Germline V CDR1 and CDR2: SGHTA, FQGNSA. The CDR3 reads CASSPTALAGTGELFF. For the CDR3, the DNA is TGTGCCAGCAGCCCAACCGCACTAGCGGGGACCGGGGAGCTGTTTTTT. The full variable domain, with the rest looked up from reference TRBV7-2 and TRBJ2-2, is GAGVSQSPSNKVTEKGKDVELRCDPISGHTALYWYRQSLGQGLEFLIYFQGNSAPDKSGLPSDRFSAERTGGSVSTLTIQRTQQEDSAVYLCASSPTALAGTGELFFGEGSRLTVL.

This clone was seen ten or more times. The chain uses TRBV27 and TRBJ1-5; 7 bases map to TRBD1. Germline V gene lookup returns CDR1 MNHEY and CDR2 SMNVEV (reference sequence). Unmatched junction bases numbered 15, after V lost 3 bases and J lost 16 bases. The CDR3 is 14 residues long. The CDR3 loop reads CASSFSGFLQGQHF. CDR3 bases: TGTGCCAGCAGTTTCTCAGGGTTTCTACAGGGGCAACATTTT.

This rearrangement joins TRBV29-1 to TRBJ2-7; 11 bases align to TRBD2. CDR3 length: 13 amino acids. Germline V gene lookup returns CDR1 SQVTM and CDR2 ANQGSEA. The J segment lost 2 bases and the V segment lost 5 bases, leaving 2 bases of the junction unmatched. CDR3 nucleotides: TGCAGCGTTTCGACTAGCGGGACCTACGAGCAGTACTTC. Protein product: CSVSTSGTYEQYF.

The chain links TRBV11-2 to TRBJ2-2; unclear D gene. Germline lookup yields CDR1 SGHAT and CDR2 FQNNGV. The germline V and J ends were trimmed by 1 base and 9 bases, with 9 bases remaining between them. This CDR3 is 13 amino acids long. The CDR3 spells CASSLGVYRELFF. CDR3 coding DNA: TGTGCCAGCAGCTTAGGGGTCTATAGGGAGCTGTTTTTT.

About this clone: At the DNA level, this CDR3 is encoded by other sequences in the same sample as well. The rearrangement joins TRBV5-1 to TRBJ1-2; 9 positions agree with TRBD1. Germline assignment: CDR1 SGHRS and CDR2 YFSETQ. The V and J ends lost 4 bases and 8 bases, in that order; junction bases with no gene match: 6. This CDR3 is 13 amino acids long. CDR3 nucleotide sequence: TGCGCCAGCAGCCTGGGACAGGGTGGAGGCTACACCTTC. Residues: CASSLGQGGGYTF.

This chain joins TRBV11-2 and TRBJ1-4; D is uncertain. This CDR3 is 14 amino acids long. Germline CDR1 and CDR2: SGHAT and FQNNGV. The V and J ends lost 6 bases and 11 bases respectively, with 19 bases between them. Here the CDR3 reads CASSFQDTLGKLFF. The CDR3 DNA is TGTGCCAGCAGTTTTCAGGATACTTTGGGGAAACTGTTTTTT.

The V call is TRBV18, the J call TRBJ1-1; 7 bases align to TRBD1. With 3 bases clipped from V and 4 bases from J, the junction kept 8 bases outside the gene matches. Germline V gene sequence: CDR1 KGHSH, CDR2 LQKENI. CDR3 length equals 15 residues. CDR3 nucleotide sequence: TGTGCCAGCTCACCGCCGACAGGGCTTCGCACTGAAGCTTTCTTT. Its protein product is CASSPPTGLRTEAFF.